This T cell receptor beta chain came from a study of blood T cell repertoires in COVID-19. At the level of the study: Acute and convalescent COVID-19 specimens originated in the United States, Italy and Spain.

The CDR3 consists of 14 residues. Germline values: CDR1 SGHRS, CDR2 YFSETQ. V was cut by 4 bases and J by 1 base, with 8 bases left in between. In the study's own analysis: For nucleated cells, counts were estimated from reference gene primer amplification. Produced via immunoSEQ multiplex PCR; TCRdb's table is partial and in-frame only. For V, J and clone size, that table is used; D and trimming come from the DNA. The sample lists about 440,000 clones, roughly 90% occurring once. The sequence came from a woman in her thirties with acute or convalescent COVID-19. The V call is TRBV5-1, the J call TRBJ2-2; tentatively, D is TRBD1 (6 bases). The sequenced sample consisted of peripheral blood. The CDR3: CASSPTGNTGELFF. In nucleotides, the CDR3 is TGCGCCAGCAGCCCGACAGGGAACACCGGGGAGCTGTTTTTT.